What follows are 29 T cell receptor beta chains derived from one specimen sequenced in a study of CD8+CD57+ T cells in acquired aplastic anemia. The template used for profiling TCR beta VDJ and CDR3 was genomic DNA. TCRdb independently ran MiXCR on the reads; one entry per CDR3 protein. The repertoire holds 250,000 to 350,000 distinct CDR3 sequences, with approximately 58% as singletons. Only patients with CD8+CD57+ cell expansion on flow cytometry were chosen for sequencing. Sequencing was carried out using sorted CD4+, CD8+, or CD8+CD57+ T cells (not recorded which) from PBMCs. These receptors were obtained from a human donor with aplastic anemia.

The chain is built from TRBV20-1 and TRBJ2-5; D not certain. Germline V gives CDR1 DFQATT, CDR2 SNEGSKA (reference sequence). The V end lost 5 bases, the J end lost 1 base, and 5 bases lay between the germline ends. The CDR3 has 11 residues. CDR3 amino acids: CSAPTQETQYF. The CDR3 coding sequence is TGCAGTGCTCCCACCCAAGAGACCCAGTACTTC.

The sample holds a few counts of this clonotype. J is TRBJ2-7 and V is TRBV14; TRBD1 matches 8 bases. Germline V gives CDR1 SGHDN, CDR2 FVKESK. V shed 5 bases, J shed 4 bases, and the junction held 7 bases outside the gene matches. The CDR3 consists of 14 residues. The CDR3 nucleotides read TGTGCCAGCAGCTTGGTGGGACAGGATTACGAGCAGTACTTC. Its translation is CASSLVGQDYEQYF. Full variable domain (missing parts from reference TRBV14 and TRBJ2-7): EAGVTQFPSHSVIEKGQTVTLRCDPISGHDNLYWYRRVMGKEIKFLLHFVKESKQDESGMPNNRFLAERTGGTYSTLKVQPAELEDSGVYFCASSLVGQDYEQYFGPGTRLTVT.

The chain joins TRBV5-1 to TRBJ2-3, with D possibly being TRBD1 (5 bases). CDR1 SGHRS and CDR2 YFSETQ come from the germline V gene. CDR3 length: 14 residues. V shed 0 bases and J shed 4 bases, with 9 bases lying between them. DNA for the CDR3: TGCGCCAGCAGCTTGGGGGGCCACTCAGATACGCAGTATTTT. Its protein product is CASSLGGHSDTQYF.

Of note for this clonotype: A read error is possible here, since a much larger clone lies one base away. The DNA of the CDR3 is TGTGCCAGCAGTCACTCGCCAAGCACAGATACGCAGTATTTT. Translation gives CASSHSPSTDTQYF. The chain recombines TRBV6-5 with TRBJ2-3; D is uncertain. Germline V gene data show CDR1 as MNHEY and CDR2 as SVGAGI. The CDR3 spans 14 residues.

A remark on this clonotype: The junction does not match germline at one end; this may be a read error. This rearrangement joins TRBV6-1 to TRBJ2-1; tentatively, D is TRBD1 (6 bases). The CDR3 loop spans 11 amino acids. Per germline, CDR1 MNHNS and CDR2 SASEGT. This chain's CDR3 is CAISEGTEQFF. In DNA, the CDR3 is TGTGCCATCAGTGAGGGGACAGAGCAGTTCTTC.

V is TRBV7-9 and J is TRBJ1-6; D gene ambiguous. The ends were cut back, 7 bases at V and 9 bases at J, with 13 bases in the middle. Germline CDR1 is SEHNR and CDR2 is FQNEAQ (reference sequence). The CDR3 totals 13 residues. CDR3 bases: TGTGCCAGCACCCACGGGGAAAGTTCACCCCTCCACTTT. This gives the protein CASTHGESSPLHF.

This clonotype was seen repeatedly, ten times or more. For the CDR3, the DNA is TGTGCCAGCACCCGGGAGGATAACTATGGCTACACCTTC. Translated: CASTREDNYGYTF. The chain couples TRBV7-9 to TRBJ1-2; no clear D. The CDR3 has 13 amino acids. Germline lookup yields CDR1 SEHNR and CDR2 FQNEAQ (reference sequence). Deletions cut 7 bases from V and 1 base from J, with 10 bases between. The whole variable domain, remainder taken from reference TRBV7-9 and TRBJ1-2, is DTGVSQNPRHKITKRGQNVTFRCDPISEHNRLYWYRQTLGQGPEFLTYFQNEAQLEKSRLLSDRFSAERPKGSFSTLEIQRTEQGDSAMYLCASTREDNYGYTFGSGTRLTVV.

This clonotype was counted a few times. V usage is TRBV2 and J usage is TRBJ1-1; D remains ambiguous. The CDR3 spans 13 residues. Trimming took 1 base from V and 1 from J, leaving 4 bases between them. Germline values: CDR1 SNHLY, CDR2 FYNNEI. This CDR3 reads CASSEGRNTEAFF. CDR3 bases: TGTGCCAGCAGTGAAGGGCGGAACACTGAAGCTTTCTTT.

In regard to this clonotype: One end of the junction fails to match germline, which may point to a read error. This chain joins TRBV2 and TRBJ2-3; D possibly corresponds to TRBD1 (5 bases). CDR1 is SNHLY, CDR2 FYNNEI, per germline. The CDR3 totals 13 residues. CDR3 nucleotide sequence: TGTGTCAGCAGTTACAGGAAATCAGATACGCAGTATTTT. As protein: CVSSYRKSDTQYF. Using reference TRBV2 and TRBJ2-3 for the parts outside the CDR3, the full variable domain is EPEVTQTPSHQVTQMGQEVILRCVPISNHLYFYWYRQILGQKVEFLVSFYNNEISEKSEIFDDQFSVERPDGSNFTLKIRSTKLEDSAMYFCVSSYRKSDTQYFGPGTRLTVL.

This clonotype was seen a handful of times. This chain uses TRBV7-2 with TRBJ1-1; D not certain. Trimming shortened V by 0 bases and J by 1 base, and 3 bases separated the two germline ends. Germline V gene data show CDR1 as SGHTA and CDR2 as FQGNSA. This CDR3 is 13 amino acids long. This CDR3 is CASSLAPNTEAFF. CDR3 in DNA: TGTGCCAGCAGCTTAGCTCCGAACACTGAAGCTTTCTTT.

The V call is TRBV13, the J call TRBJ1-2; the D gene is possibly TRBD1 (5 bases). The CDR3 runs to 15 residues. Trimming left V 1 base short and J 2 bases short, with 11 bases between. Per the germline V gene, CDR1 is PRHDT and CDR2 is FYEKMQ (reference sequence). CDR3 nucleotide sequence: TGTGCCAGCAGCTTAGCTTCCAGACAGAACTATGGCTACACCTTC. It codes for CASSLASRQNYGYTF.

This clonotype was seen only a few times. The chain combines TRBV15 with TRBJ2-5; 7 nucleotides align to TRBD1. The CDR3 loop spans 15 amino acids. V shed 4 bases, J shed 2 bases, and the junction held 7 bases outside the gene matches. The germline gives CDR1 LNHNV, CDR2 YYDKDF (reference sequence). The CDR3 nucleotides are TGTGCCACCAGCATTGGACAGGATCCACAAGAGACCCAGTACTTC. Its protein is CATSIGQDPQETQYF.

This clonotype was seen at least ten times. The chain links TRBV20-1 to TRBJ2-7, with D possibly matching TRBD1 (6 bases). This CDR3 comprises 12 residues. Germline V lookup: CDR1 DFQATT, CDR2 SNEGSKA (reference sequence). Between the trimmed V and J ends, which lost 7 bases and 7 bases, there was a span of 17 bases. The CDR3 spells CSGGLGAREQYF. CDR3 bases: TGCAGTGGCGGTTTGGGGGCGCGGGAGCAGTACTTC.

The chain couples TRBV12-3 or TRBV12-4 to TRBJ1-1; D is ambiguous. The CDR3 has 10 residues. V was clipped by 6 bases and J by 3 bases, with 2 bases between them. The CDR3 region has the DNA TGTGCCAGCAGAGACACTGAAGCTTTCTTT. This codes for CASRDTEAFF.

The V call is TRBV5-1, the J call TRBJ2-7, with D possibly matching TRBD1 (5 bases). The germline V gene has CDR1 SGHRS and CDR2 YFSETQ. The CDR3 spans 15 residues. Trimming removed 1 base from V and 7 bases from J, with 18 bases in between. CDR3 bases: TGCGCCAGCAGCTTGCCTCCAGGGAACACCGGGGAGCAGTACTTC. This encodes CASSLPPGNTGEQYF.

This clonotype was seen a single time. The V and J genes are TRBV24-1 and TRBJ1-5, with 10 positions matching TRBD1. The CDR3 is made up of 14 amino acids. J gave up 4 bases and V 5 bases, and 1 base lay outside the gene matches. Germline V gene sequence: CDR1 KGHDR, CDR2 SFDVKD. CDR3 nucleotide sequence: TGTGCCACCAGTGGGGGACAGGGGAATCAGCCCCAGCATTTT. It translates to CATSGGQGNQPQHF.

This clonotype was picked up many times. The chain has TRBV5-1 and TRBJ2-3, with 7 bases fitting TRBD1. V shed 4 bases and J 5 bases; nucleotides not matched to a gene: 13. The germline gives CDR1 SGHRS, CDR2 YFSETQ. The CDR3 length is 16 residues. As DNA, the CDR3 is TGCGCCAGCAGCCTTGGGACAGTCCAACCCCTAGATACGCAGTATTTT. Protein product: CASSLGTVQPLDTQYF.

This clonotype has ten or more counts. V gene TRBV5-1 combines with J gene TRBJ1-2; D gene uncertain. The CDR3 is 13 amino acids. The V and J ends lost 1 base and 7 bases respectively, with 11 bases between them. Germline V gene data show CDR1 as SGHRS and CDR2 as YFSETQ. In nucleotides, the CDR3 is TGCGCCAGCAGCTTGTGGGAGGGAAGTGGCTACACCTTC. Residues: CASSLWEGSGYTF.

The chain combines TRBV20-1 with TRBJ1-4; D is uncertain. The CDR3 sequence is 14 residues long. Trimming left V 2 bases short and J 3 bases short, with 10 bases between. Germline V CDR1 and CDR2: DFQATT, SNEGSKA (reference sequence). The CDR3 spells CSARSREANEKLFF. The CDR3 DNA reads TGCAGTGCTAGATCCCGGGAGGCTAATGAAAAACTGTTTTTT.

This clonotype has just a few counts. The CDR3 DNA reads as TGTGCCACCAGCAGAGATAAAGGGGGAAATCAGCCCCAGCATTTT. Its translation: CATSRDKGGNQPQHF. The chain combines TRBV15 with TRBJ1-5, with D possibly TRBD1 on 6 matching bases. Trimming cost V 0 bases and J 4 bases, with 10 bases left between them. The germline gives CDR1 LNHNV, CDR2 YYDKDF (reference sequence). The CDR3 runs 15 residues.

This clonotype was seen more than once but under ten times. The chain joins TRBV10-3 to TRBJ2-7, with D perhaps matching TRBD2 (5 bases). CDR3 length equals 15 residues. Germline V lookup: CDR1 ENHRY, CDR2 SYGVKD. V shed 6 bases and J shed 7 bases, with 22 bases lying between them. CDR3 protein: CAISNPPTHPGEQYF. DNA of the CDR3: TGTGCCATCAGCAACCCACCGACCCATCCGGGGGAGCAGTACTTC.

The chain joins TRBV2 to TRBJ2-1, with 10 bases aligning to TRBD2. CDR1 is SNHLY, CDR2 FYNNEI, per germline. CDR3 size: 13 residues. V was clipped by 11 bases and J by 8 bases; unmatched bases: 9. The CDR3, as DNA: TGTGCCGGAAGCGGGGGGGCTATGTATGAGCAGTTCTTC. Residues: CAGSGGAMYEQFF.

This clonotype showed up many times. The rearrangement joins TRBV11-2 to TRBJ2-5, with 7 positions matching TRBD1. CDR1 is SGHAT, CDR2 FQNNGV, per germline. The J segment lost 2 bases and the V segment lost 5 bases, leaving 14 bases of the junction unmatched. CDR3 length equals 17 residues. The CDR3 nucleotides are TGTGCCAGCAGCCTAGGGCCAGGCACAGGGGCGCAAGAGACCCAGTACTTC. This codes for CASSLGPGTGAQETQYF.

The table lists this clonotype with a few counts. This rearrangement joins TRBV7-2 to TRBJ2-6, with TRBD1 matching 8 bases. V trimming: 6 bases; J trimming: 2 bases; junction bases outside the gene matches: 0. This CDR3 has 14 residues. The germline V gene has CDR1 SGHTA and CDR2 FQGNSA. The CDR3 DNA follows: TGTGCCAGCAGGGACAGGGCTGGGGCCAACGTCCTGACTTTC. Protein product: CASRDRAGANVLTF. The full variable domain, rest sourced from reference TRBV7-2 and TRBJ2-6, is GAGVSQSPSNKVTEKGKDVELRCDPISGHTALYWYRQSLGQGLEFLIYFQGNSAPDKSGLPSDRFSAERTGGSVSTLTIQRTQQEDSAVYLCASRDRAGANVLTFGAGSRLTVL.

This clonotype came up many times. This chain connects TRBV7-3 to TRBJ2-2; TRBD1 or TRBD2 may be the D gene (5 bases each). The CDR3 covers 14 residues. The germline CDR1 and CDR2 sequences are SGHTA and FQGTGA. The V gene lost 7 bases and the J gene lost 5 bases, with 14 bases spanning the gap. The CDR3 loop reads CASTPGPQTGELFF. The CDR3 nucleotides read TGTGCCAGCACCCCGGGGCCCCAGACCGGGGAGCTGTTTTTT.

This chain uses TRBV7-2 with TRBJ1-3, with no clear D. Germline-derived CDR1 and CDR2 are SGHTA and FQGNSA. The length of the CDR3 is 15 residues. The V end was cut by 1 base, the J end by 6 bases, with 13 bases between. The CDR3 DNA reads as TGTGCCAGCAGCTTAGTAAAAGAATACGTAAACACCATATATTTT. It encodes CASSLVKEYVNTIYF.

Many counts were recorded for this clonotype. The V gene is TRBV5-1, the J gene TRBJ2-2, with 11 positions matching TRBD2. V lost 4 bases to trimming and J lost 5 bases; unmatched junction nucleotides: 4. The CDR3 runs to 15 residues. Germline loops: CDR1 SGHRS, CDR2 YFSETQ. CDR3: CASSSTSGGTGELFF. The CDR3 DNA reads TGCGCCAGCAGCAGTACTAGCGGGGGTACCGGGGAGCTGTTTTTT.

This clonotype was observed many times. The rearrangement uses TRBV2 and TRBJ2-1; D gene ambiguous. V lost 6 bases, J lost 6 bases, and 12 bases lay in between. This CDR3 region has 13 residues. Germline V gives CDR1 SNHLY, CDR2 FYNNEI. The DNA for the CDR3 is TGTGCCAGCAGGCCCCTACCCAGCAATGAGCAGTTCTTC. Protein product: CASRPLPSNEQFF.

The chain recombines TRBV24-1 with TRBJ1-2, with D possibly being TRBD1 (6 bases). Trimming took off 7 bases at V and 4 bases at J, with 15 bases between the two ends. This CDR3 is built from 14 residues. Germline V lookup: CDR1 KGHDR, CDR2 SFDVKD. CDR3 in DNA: TGTGCCACCAGGGATGCACAGGGCGTCTATGGCTACACCTTC. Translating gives CATRDAQGVYGYTF.